Below, one T cell receptor (beta chain) is given with its context. The sample belongs to a study of blood T cell repertoires in COVID-19. In the source study's methods: Estimation of nucleated cell counts was performed using reference gene primer amplification. Libraries were prepared by immunoSEQ multiplex PCR; TCRdb keeps only in-frame clonotypes and omits some of them. Clone size and V and J calls were adopted from that table, with D and trimming inferred from the DNA. Of about 340,000 clones listed, roughly 90% were seen once; the top ten hold 18%. CDR1 MDHEN and CDR2 SYDVKM come from the germline V gene. Trimming shortened V by 2 bases and J by 6 bases, and 14 bases separated the two germline ends. The CDR3 spans 15 residues. Ages ranged from about 18 to 89 years, with residence in approximately 25 US areas.

This receptor was identified in a woman in her 30s who had recovered from COVID-19. Sequencing was done on a sample of PBMCs or T cells enriched from blood (not recorded which). V is TRBV28 and J is TRBJ1-5; maybe TRBD1 (5 bases). CDR3 residues: CASSLVGQLTQPQHF. The CDR3 nucleotides read TGTGCCAGCAGTTTAGTAGGACAACTCACTCAGCCCCAGCATTTT.